Listed below are T cell receptor beta chains from one sample, sequenced in a study of T cell changes during pregnancy in multiple sclerosis. Here immunoSEQ multiplex PCR was the method, and the copy in TCRdb shows in-frame clones only, minus some. The data contain 30,000 to 35,000 clones, around 90% of them singletons. The source material was CD8+ T cells from peripheral blood mononuclear cells, sampled in the first trimester of pregnancy. These TCRs come from a female donor with multiple sclerosis, enrolled in a pregnancy study. The conserved cysteine and the conserved F or W are not part of the CDR3 here. Fields, in order: CDR3 protein, V gene, J gene, D gene. A D gene is named only where the DNA matches it firmly.

ASSWGVESGELF	TRBV7-3	TRBJ2-2	.
AVGGLGLSYEQY	TRBV6-1	TRBJ2-7	.
SVVGGWMAQETQY	TRBV29-1	TRBJ2-5	.
ASTDRPTDTQY	TRBV6-5	TRBJ2-3	.
ASSYAPGATYNEQF	TRBV6-6	TRBJ2-1	.
ASSLIYGQETQY	TRBV27	TRBJ2-5	.
ASSHGGDPETQY	TRBV7-9	TRBJ2-5	TRBD2
AWSTGASTETQY	TRBV30	TRBJ2-5	TRBD1
ASSEFWTSGGSTDTQY	TRBV2	TRBJ2-3	TRBD2
ASSPTPSGTYEQY	TRBV9	TRBJ2-7	TRBD2
ASSQDPQREGPIEQY	TRBV4-2	TRBJ2-7	TRBD2
ASSWGLAYEQY	TRBV27	TRBJ2-7	TRBD2
ASSLGSGRGSSSYNEQF	TRBV11-3	TRBJ2-1	TRBD2
AISDLRGNQPQH	TRBV10-3	TRBJ1-5	.
ASSTLAGGYGDEDTQY	TRBV19	TRBJ2-3	TRBD2
ASSAPGLAGTGELF	TRBV28	TRBJ2-2	TRBD2
ASSAWTGLMNTEAF	TRBV6-6	TRBJ1-1	TRBD1
ASSSLLTGDSNQPQH	TRBV27	TRBJ1-5	TRBD1
ASSPPGRGGQYEQY	TRBV18	TRBJ2-7	TRBD2
ASSQDPSFYNEQF	TRBV4-1	TRBJ2-1	.
ASSQGAWGEQF	TRBV6-4	TRBJ2-1	TRBD1
ASSENPQGYGYT	TRBV25-1	TRBJ1-2	.
ASSPIPDTQY	TRBV7-9	TRBJ2-3	.
ASSPFGTANTGELF	TRBV7-3	TRBJ2-2	TRBD1
ASSQGTVGQPQH	TRBV4-1	TRBJ1-5	.
SVGGLLTFSYNEQF	TRBV29-1	TRBJ2-1	TRBD2
ASSMRGGSYEQY	TRBV27	TRBJ2-7	.